Listed below are T cell receptor beta chains from one sample, sequenced in a study of naive and memory T cell subsets. Via MiXCR, TCRdb re-called the 5' RACE reads, giving one row per CDR3 protein. Here the sample spans more than 50,000 distinct CDR3 sequences, 7.2% being singletons. The receptor source for this set is a male donor in good health. The CDR3 runs from the conserved cysteine through the conserved F or W. D genes are given only for firm matches. Not all rows give a size; the values are once, few, many and, for expanded clones, a class.

>many|TRBV14|.|TRBJ2-2
TGTGCCAGCAGCCAACTCGGCGCCGGGGAGCTGTTTTTT
CASSQLGAGELFF
>many|TRBV5-4|TRBD2|TRBJ2-5
TGTGCCAGCAGCCCCCCCGCGGGTAGCGGGAAAGAGACCCAGTACTTC
CASSPPAGSGKETQYF
>many|TRBV7-2|TRBD1|TRBJ1-2
TGTGCCAGCAGCTTAGGGGACAGGGTCCCCCGGAATGGCTACACCTTC
CASSLGDRVPRNGYTF
>many|TRBV7-9|.|TRBJ2-7
TGTGCCAGCAGCCTTGGGGGCCACGAGCAGTACTTC
CASSLGGHEQYF
>.|TRBV2|.|TRBJ1-2
TGTGCCACCTCTGGCGATGGGTTTATTTGGGGCTACACCTTC
CATSGDGFIWGYTF
>many|TRBV12-3/TRBV12-4|.|TRBJ1-1
TGTGCCAGCAGTTTAGAGGGAGAAGGGAACACTGAAGCTTTCTTT
CASSLEGEGNTEAFF
>.|TRBV5-1|.|TRBJ2-2
TGCGCCAGCAGTCTGTACAGCGGGGAGCTGTTTTTT
CASSLYSGELFF
>.|TRBV20-1|TRBD2|TRBJ2-1
TGCAGTGCTACTCTAGCGGGAGATCTCCATGAGCAGTTCTTC
CSATLAGDLHEQFF
>.|TRBV4-2|.|TRBJ2-5
TGTGCCAGCAGCCAATCGGCGGAACAAGAGACCCAGTACTTC
CASSQSAEQETQYF
>.|TRBV3-1|TRBD1|TRBJ1-1
TGTGCCAGCAGCCAGAAGAGAGGGACAGGTGGGATGAACACTGAAGCTTTCTTT
CASSQKRGTGGMNTEAFF
>many|TRBV7-6|.|TRBJ2-5
TGTGCCAGCAGCCCCCGGGTCCCTCAAGAGACCCAGTACTTC
CASSPRVPQETQYF
>many|TRBV29-1|.|TRBJ2-5
TGCAGCGTTGAAGGGGACGGGGCACAAGAGACCCAGTACTTC
CSVEGDGAQETQYF
>.|TRBV6-1|.|TRBJ2-7
TGTGCCAGCAGTCCACCGGGACACCGTGTCTCCGAGCAGTACTTC
CASSPPGHRVSEQYF
>.|TRBV20-1|.|TRBJ1-1
TGCAGTGCTCTCTCCGGGGCACGAAAGCGGGCTTTCTTT
CSALSGARKRAFF
>.|TRBV5-1|TRBD1|TRBJ2-1
TGCGCCAGCAGCCCGACAGGGTCCTACAATGAGCAGTTCTTC
CASSPTGSYNEQFF
>.|TRBV2|.|TRBJ2-5
TGTGCCAGCACCGTCCAAGAGACCCAGTACTTC
CASTVQETQYF
>many|TRBV20-1|TRBD2|TRBJ2-7
TGCAGGGGGGGTAGCGGGAGGGCCGGGGGAGAGCAGTACTTC
CRGGSGRAGGEQYF
>many|TRBV5-6|.|TRBJ1-1
TGTGCCAGCAGCTTCTGGACAGCGAACACTGAAGCTTTCTTT
CASSFWTANTEAFF
>few|TRBV2|TRBD2|TRBJ2-3
TGTGCCAGCAGTTGGGCGGGAGATACAGATACGCAGTATTTT
CASSWAGDTDTQYF
>few|TRBV7-8|TRBD1|TRBJ2-2
TGTGCCATCAGGACAGGGTTGGTCACCGGGGAGCTGTTTTTT
CAIRTGLVTGELFF
>few|TRBV5-1|.|TRBJ2-7
TGCGCCAGCAGCTTAACAGGGACTGGAGGTCGCTACGAGCAGTACTTC
CASSLTGTGGRYEQYF
>.|TRBV18|.|TRBJ2-1
TGTGCCAGCTCACCCTCGTTAGACAATGAGCAGTTCTTC
CASSPSLDNEQFF
>.|TRBV6-5|.|TRBJ1-2
TGTGCCAGCAGTTACTCTACAGGATTCTATGGCTACACCTTC
CASSYSTGFYGYTF
>few|TRBV10-3|TRBD1|TRBJ2-7
TGTGCCATCAGTGAAAGACAGGGGCCCAACGAGCAGTACTTC
CAISERQGPNEQYF
>few|TRBV19|.|TRBJ2-1
TGTGCCACTGCAACGGGGGAGGTAGTGGGGGGTGAGCAGTTCTTC
CATATGEVVGGEQFF
>many|TRBV7-8|.|TRBJ1-1
TGTGCCAGCAGCTTATCGAGACAAATGAACACTGAAGCTTTCTTT
CASSLSRQMNTEAFF
>.|TRBV24-1|TRBD1|TRBJ2-5
TGTGCCACCAGTAGGGGGCCCGGAGGGACCCAGTACTTC
CATSRGPGGTQYF
>few|TRBV2|.|TRBJ2-3
TGTGCCAGCAGTGAACTGACAAGCACAGATACGCAGTATTTT
CASSELTSTDTQYF
>.|TRBV5-1|.|TRBJ2-1
TGCGCCATCCGGGACTCCTACAATGAGCAGTTCTTC
CAIRDSYNEQFF
>many|TRBV6-5|TRBD1|TRBJ1-3
TGTGCCAGCAGTCCGATGGGGTCTACAGGGGCTGGAAACACCATATATTTT
CASSPMGSTGAGNTIYF
>many|TRBV19|TRBD1|TRBJ1-6
TGTGCCAGTAATCCCGGGACAGTTAATTCACCCCTCCACTTT
CASNPGTVNSPLHF
>.|TRBV6-5|.|TRBJ2-7
TGTGCCAGCAGCACAATAGCGGCTGGGTCCTCCTACGAGCAGTACTTC
CASSTIAAGSSYEQYF
>.|TRBV9|.|TRBJ1-2
TGTGCCAGCAGCGTAGGGGGCCAGGTCTATGGCTACACCTTC
CASSVGGQVYGYTF
>.|TRBV6-1|.|TRBJ2-1
TGTGCCAGTGAATCCCCTTTCTCCTACAATGAGCAGTTCTTC
CASESPFSYNEQFF
>few|TRBV10-3|TRBD1|TRBJ1-2
TGTGCCATCAGTGAGACCGGGACAGGGGATGGCTACACCTTC
CAISETGTGDGYTF
>many|TRBV9|.|TRBJ1-6
TGTGCCAGCAGCGTCTTGGGACCGGATAATTCACCCCTCCACTTT
CASSVLGPDNSPLHF
>many|TRBV2|TRBD2|TRBJ2-3
TGTGCCAGCAGTGAAAGGCGCGGTAGCGGGGGGCGCACAGATACGCAGTATTTT
CASSERRGSGGRTDTQYF
>many|TRBV28|.|TRBJ1-4
TGTGCCAGCGGAGACACAGGGAATGAAAAACTGTTTTTT
CASGDTGNEKLFF
>.|TRBV6-1|TRBD2|TRBJ2-3
TGTGCCAGCAGCCGGACTAGCGGGAGGGAAAGCACAGATACGCAGTATTTT
CASSRTSGRESTDTQYF
>.|TRBV10-1|.|TRBJ2-7
TGCGCCAGCAGTGAGTCCCCCTCCCTCGAGCAGTACTTC
CASSESPSLEQYF
>many|TRBV7-9|.|TRBJ2-7
TGTGCCAGCAGCTTAGCCGAAGGAAGCGAGCAGTACTTC
CASSLAEGSEQYF
>.|TRBV2|.|TRBJ2-5
TGTGCCAGCAGTGGTTCGCAGGGAGGGACCCAGTACTTC
CASSGSQGGTQYF
>few|TRBV12-5|.|TRBJ2-1
TGTGCTAGTGGTTTGGATATACAGGGTAGCAATGAGCAGTTCTTC
CASGLDIQGSNEQFF
>few|TRBV2|TRBD2|TRBJ2-1
TGTGCCAGCAGTGCCCAGAGGACCGCGGGGGATGAGCAGTTCTTC
CASSAQRTAGDEQFF
>.|TRBV30|.|TRBJ2-6
TGTGCCACCCAACCGGGCACCTCTGGGGCCAACGTCCTGACTTTC
CATQPGTSGANVLTF
>.|TRBV20-1|TRBD1|TRBJ1-6
TGCAGTGCTAGAGACCCCAGACAGGGTGATAATTCACCCCTCAACTTT
CSARDPRQGDNSPLNF
>many|TRBV7-9|.|TRBJ1-4
TGTGCCAGCAGCTTTCGGGGTGGTGAAAAACTGTTTTTT
CASSFRGGEKLFF
>many|TRBV11-2|TRBD1|TRBJ2-4
TGTGCCAGCAGCTTAGGCCGGACAGGGACCCTCAAAAACATTCAGTACTTC
CASSLGRTGTLKNIQYF